A single T cell receptor beta chain is shown here with its context. This receptor's antigen is unknown. Base qualities are not at hand, and no much larger clone is one base apart. The library was prepared using 5' RACE. The data were produced on an Illumina HiSeq 2500. A second about 7 to 12 cycle PCR used a sample-barcoded 5' primer and a J-beta primer mix. A unique molecular identifier was introduced onto each TCR beta cDNA molecule by a template-switch 5' adaptor carrying 12 random nucleotides. At least 2.5 million CDR3-containing paired-end reads were obtained from each sample. The Mint cDNA synthesis kit, primed by a TRBC-specific oligonucleotide, was used to synthesize first-strand cDNA from all RNA. After uracil-DNA glycosylase treatment, a first 18-cycle PCR used universal primers M1SS and BC2_uni_R on all cDNA. The original pipeline was this. Each sample was normalized by randomly selecting 1 million high-quality reads, each carrying a distinct molecular identifier. Reads with shared molecular identifiers were discarded instead of being binned into consensus sequences. CDR3 identification, clonotype clustering and error correction used MiTCR with a Q25 quality threshold and the strictest error-elimination algorithm. A nonparametric unseen species model with Euler transformation was used to estimate a lower bound on total TCR beta diversity. TCRdb redid the processing of the public reads, applying fastp at Q25 and MiXCR, and retained in-frame beta chains. CDR3 protein sequences are deduplicated, and each keeps its most common genes and DNA. What appears here as the V and J calls and clone size reflects TCRdb's work, not the paper's. The sample table holds hundreds of thousands of distinct CDR3 sequences, of which around 21% were seen once. The ten largest clonotypes hold roughly 3.4% of the sample.

The roughly 39 donors, aged 6 to 90 years, were systemically healthy Caucasian individuals from Russia. Ten milliliters of peripheral blood were drawn from each donor into EDTA-treated Vacutainer tubes. Ficoll-Paque density-gradient centrifugation was used to isolate PBMCs, with at least 7 million per sample. Trizol reagent was used to extract total RNA from PBMCs, with at least 5 micrograms per sample. For every donor, flow cytometry on a PBMC aliquot measured the percentage of naive CD45RAhigh/CD27high T cells. V lost 0 bases and J lost 4 bases; the stretch between them is 14 bases long. From the germline V gene (reference sequence), CDR1 is SGHKS and CDR2 is YYEKEE. The CDR3 runs 15 residues from the cysteine to the phenylalanine. Of all the DNA, just the CDR3 is kept, 45 bases in frame from base 1. This specimen belongs to a study of blood T cells in healthy people across ages (dated by TCRdb to about 2015). For the study in its entirety: In model experiments, template switching captured about one uniquely barcoded TCR beta cDNA molecule for every two T cells. Age-related changes in TCR beta repertoire diversity were measured in the study by deep sequencing normalized with unique cDNA molecular identifiers. The donors were split into four age groups: young (average 16 years), middle-aged (around 37), aged (roughly 60) and long-lived (approximately 89). To avoid experimental bias, donors of different ages were spread randomly across the sequencing lanes. The study analyzed two additional independent replicas of 1 million unique cDNA reads from the same blood draw for two donors, one aged 18 to 29 and one aged 80 or older.

The research as a whole found: Observed TCR beta diversity per million T cells fell roughly linearly with age, and a significant reduction was already apparent by age approximately 41. Bulk unsorted PBMC profiling prevented conclusive comparison of naive and antigen-experienced compartments. Because the CMV infection status of the donors was unknown, age-related changes in expanded clonotypes may potentially have been confounded. Compared with the aged group, the long-lived group had more naive CD4+ T cells, fewer expanded clones and increased TCR diversity, a pattern suggesting age selection. The percentage of naive T cells measured by flow cytometry correlated strongly with observed TCR beta diversity. Estimates of total diversity based on one million sequenced T cells were considered lower bounds and underestimates.

The sequence was obtained from a man in his 70s in good health. The sample was blood. The chain is encoded by TRBV5-5 joined to TRBJ2-7, and perhaps TRBD1 as D gene, on 5 matching bases. The nucleotide sequence reads TGTGCCAGCAGCTTGGCCGAGGCTCGGACATACGAGCAGTACTTC. It specifies CASSLAEARTYEQYF.